The clone carrying this T cell receptor beta chain was seen a few times. This sample was included in a study of blood T cell repertoires in COVID-19. Study as a whole: Samples came from the United States, Italy and Spain, spanning acute and convalescent COVID-19. In each case, the material was cDNA or gDNA derived from T cells, B-cell-depleted T cells, or PBMCs.

The repertoire was sequenced with immunoSEQ multiplex PCR; TCRdb's copy has only in-frame clones and lacks some. The data contain 250,000 to 300,000 clones, roughly 90% of them singletons. CDR3 length equals 21 residues. Germline V CDR1 and CDR2: MDHEN, SYDVKM. The junction had 20 bases not matched to a gene; V was cut back by 5 bases and J by 1 base. The rearrangement joins TRBV28 to TRBJ2-1; 10 nucleotides agree with TRBD1. The sample comprised PBMCs or T cells enriched from blood (not recorded which). The receptor was derived from a man aged 40-49 years who had recovered from COVID-19. CDR3 amino acids: CASSSPWETGGRERSYNEQFF. The CDR3 bases are TGTGCCAGCAGTAGCCCTTGGGAGACAGGGGGCCGTGAGAGATCCTACAATGAGCAGTTCTTC.